These 23 T cell receptor beta chains were all obtained from the same sample, sequenced in a study of shared clonotypes between healthy human individuals (dated by TCRdb to between 2020 and 2021). The library was built by means of the immunoSEQ multiplex PCR assay. TCRdb limited this immuneACCESS table to in-frame rearrangements with V and J called. A share of clones is missing; checked studies link under half to unresolved V genes, and the rest is unexplained. The sample profile shows over a million clones; approximately 98.5% of them were found once. The top ten clonotypes cover about 0.34% of the sample. Sequenced: naive CD4+ T cells sorted from blood. Sample cell subset or site, as interpreted from the label and publication: CD45RA+ positively selected. These receptors all come from a man aged 25-45 years in good health.

The V and J genes are TRBV27 and TRBJ1-2, with 8 bases that match TRBD1. Germline-derived CDR1 and CDR2 are MNHEY and SMNVEV (reference sequence). The CDR3 runs 13 residues. Trimming took 3 bases from V and 8 from J; bases not matched to a gene: 5. Written as DNA, the CDR3 is TGTGCCAGCAGTTTTGGACAGGGTAGCGGCTACACCTTC. Translated: CASSFGQGSGYTF.

V and J are TRBV7-8 and TRBJ2-3; tentatively, D is TRBD1 or TRBD2 (5 bases each). The CDR3 spans 15 residues. Trimming cost V 5 bases and J 5 bases, with 17 bases left between them. Per the germline V gene, CDR1 is SGHVS and CDR2 is FQNEAQ. The CDR3 loop is CASSPRAGRGDTQYF. The CDR3 DNA sequence: TGTGCCAGCAGCCCCAGGGCAGGGAGAGGAGATACGCAGTATTTT.

The J gene is TRBJ2-6, the V gene TRBV28, with D perhaps TRBD2 (5 bases). The CDR3 extends over 15 amino acids. Germline V gives CDR1 MDHEN, CDR2 SYDVKM. Trimming took 6 bases from V and 2 from J, leaving 11 bases between them. In DNA form, the CDR3 reads TGTGCCAGCAGCACTGAGGGTGCTGGGGCCAACGTCCTGACTTTC. This encodes CASSTEGAGANVLTF.

CDR3 sequence (DNA): TGTGCCAGCAGTTCCGGACGGCGAAACATTCAGTACTTC. Its translation: CASSSGRRNIQYF. The rearrangement joins TRBV27 to TRBJ2-4, with D uncertain. V was cut by 4 bases and J by 6 bases, with 10 bases left in between. Germline CDR1 MNHEY, CDR2 SMNVEV (reference sequence). The CDR3 sequence is 13 residues long.

The V and J genes are TRBV25-1 and TRBJ2-1, with 12 bases matching TRBD2. The CDR3 length is 16 residues. In germline, CDR1 is MGHDK, CDR2 SYGVNS. Losses at the gene ends were 5 bases for V and 3 bases for J; bases not matched to a gene: 5. As DNA, the CDR3 is TGTGCCAGCAGTCGACTAGCGGGAGATAGCTACAATGAGCAGTTCTTC. The encoded protein is CASSRLAGDSYNEQFF. The complete variable domain, with remaining parts taken from reference TRBV25-1 and TRBJ2-1, reads EADIYQTPRYLVIGTGKKITLECSQTMGHDKMYWYQQDPGMELHLIHYSYGVNSTEKGDLSSESTVSRIRTEHFPLTLESARPSHTSQYLCASSRLAGDSYNEQFFGPGTRLTVL.

The chain employs TRBV9 and TRBJ2-7; D is ambiguous. CDR1 and CDR2 from the germline V gene are SGDLS and YYNGEE. This CDR3 has 14 amino acids. V lost 4 bases and J lost 5, with 16 bases in between. CDR3 coding DNA: TGTGCCAGCAGCCTAGGATCGGGCGCCGACGAGCAGTACTTC. It translates to CASSLGSGADEQYF.

This clone was recorded once. The chain combines TRBV5-5 with TRBJ1-1; TRBD1 aligns across 7 bases. The V segment lost 2 bases and the J segment 3 bases; nucleotides outside the gene matches: 10. Germline V gene sequence: CDR1 SGHKS, CDR2 YYEKEE (reference sequence). This CDR3 has 16 residues. The CDR3 nucleotides read TGTGCCAGCAGCTTACTTGGAGGGGGCAAGGACACTGAAGCTTTCTTT. This encodes CASSLLGGGKDTEAFF.

CDR3 sequence (DNA): TGTGCCAGCAGCCCCGGATGTCCGCACGAGCAGTACTTC. This codes for CASSPGCPHEQYF. The gene calls are TRBV21-1 and TRBJ2-7. TRBV21-1 is noted as a pseudogene. This CDR3 is 13 amino acids long.

This clone was recorded only once. At the DNA level, this CDR3 is encoded by other sequences in the same sample as well. The chain uses TRBV28 and TRBJ2-7, with D uncertain. This CDR3 comprises 10 residues. Trimming removed 4 bases from V and 7 bases from J, with 5 bases in between. Germline CDR1 and CDR2: MDHEN and SYDVKM. The CDR3 is CASSSGEQYF. DNA for the CDR3: TGTGCCAGCAGTTCTGGGGAGCAGTACTTC.

This clone was seen a single time. This rearrangement joins TRBV7-3 to TRBJ2-1; 9 positions agree with TRBD1. Per germline, CDR1 SGHTA and CDR2 FQGTGA. The V segment lost 5 bases and the J segment 5 bases; nucleotides outside the gene matches: 7. CDR3 length: 15 amino acids. The CDR3 coding sequence is TGTGCCAGCAGCCTGGACAGGGGAATTCACAATGAGCAGTTCTTC. This translates into CASSLDRGIHNEQFF.

The V call is TRBV2, the J call TRBJ2-5, with D unresolved. Germline CDR1 SNHLY, CDR2 FYNNEI. Trimming removed 6 bases at V and 5 bases at J, with 10 bases between. The CDR3 runs to 12 residues. Here the CDR3 DNA reads TGTGCCAGCAGCCGAACGTGGGAGACCCAGTACTTC. Translated, it gives CASSRTWETQYF.

The V call is TRBV28, the J call TRBJ1-2; D gene unclear. Germline CDR1 and CDR2: MDHEN and SYDVKM. The ends were cut back, 8 bases at V and 8 bases at J, with 15 bases in the middle. The CDR3 runs to 12 residues. In DNA, the CDR3 is TGTGCCAGCCTAGAAAGGGTGCGGGGCTACACCTTC. This gives the protein CASLERVRGYTF.

The J gene is TRBJ2-5, the V gene TRBV27, with D unclear. The CDR3 totals 12 residues. V lost 6 bases and J 4 bases, leaving 9 bases between the germline ends. CDR1 MNHEY and CDR2 SMNVEV come from the germline V gene (reference sequence). As DNA, the CDR3 is TGTGCCAGCAGCAGAGTGGGAGAGACCCAGTACTTC. Its protein is CASSRVGETQYF.

V is TRBV6-6 and J is TRBJ2-2, with TRBD1 matching 7 bases. V lost 5 bases to trimming and J lost 5 bases; unmatched junction nucleotides: 8. This CDR3 comprises 15 residues. In germline, CDR1 is MNHNY, CDR2 SVGAGI (reference sequence). The CDR3 nucleotides read TGTGCCAGCAGTCCAACAGGGGCTCAGACCGGGGAGCTGTTTTTT. It translates to CASSPTGAQTGELFF.

In the case of this clone: The sample contains more than one DNA sequence encoding this CDR3. J is TRBJ2-7 and V is TRBV5-1, with D uncertain. The CDR3 is 13 residues long. Trimming took 0 bases from V and 1 from J, leaving 5 bases between them. Germline V gene data show CDR1 as SGHRS and CDR2 as YFSETQ. CDR3 DNA sequence: TGCGCCAGCAGCTTGGCTCAGTCCTACGAGCAGTACTTC. It translates to CASSLAQSYEQYF.

The genes are TRBV11-2 and TRBJ2-7, with 15 bases that match TRBD2. CDR3 length: 19 residues. Germline assignment: CDR1 SGHAT and CDR2 FQNNGV. V was clipped by 5 bases and J by 6 bases; unmatched bases: 17. The DNA of the CDR3 is TGTGCCAGCAGCCCATCCGGACTAGCGGGAGGGCCTGGCTTCCCCGAGCAGTACTTC. Its protein is CASSPSGLAGGPGFPEQYF.

V is TRBV28 and J is TRBJ1-1, with D possibly TRBD1 on 5 matching bases. Germline assignment: CDR1 MDHEN and CDR2 SYDVKM. Trimming cost V 6 bases and J 1 base, with 21 bases left between them. The CDR3 sequence is 17 residues long. This CDR3 reads CASRPPALGGGNTEAFF. CDR3 DNA sequence: TGTGCCAGCAGACCGCCCGCTCTCGGCGGGGGGAACACTGAAGCTTTCTTT. Complete variable domain (other parts from reference TRBV28 and TRBJ1-1): DVKVTQSSRYLVKRTGEKVFLECVQDMDHENMFWYRQDPGLGLRLIYFSYDVKMKEKGDIPEGYSVSREKKERFSLILESASTNQTSMYLCASRPPALGGGNTEAFFGQGTRLTVV.

This chain links TRBV7-9 with TRBJ2-6, with D tentatively TRBD1 or TRBD2 (5 bases each). The V and J ends lost 6 bases and 3 bases respectively, with 12 bases between them. The CDR3 consists of 15 residues. Germline V lookup: CDR1 SEHNR, CDR2 FQNEAQ (reference sequence). CDR3 sequence reads: CASRQGDLGANVLTF. The CDR3, as DNA: TGTGCCAGCAGACAAGGGGACCTTGGGGCCAACGTCCTGACTTTC.

V gene TRBV27 combines with J gene TRBJ1-2; the match to TRBD1 covers 10 bases. Trimming removed 0 bases from V and 7 bases from J; junction bases left unmatched: 8. This CDR3 comprises 16 residues. Germline V gene sequence: CDR1 MNHEY, CDR2 SMNVEV (reference sequence). The CDR3: CASSLSRGQGLLGYTF. In nucleotides, the CDR3 is TGTGCCAGCAGTTTATCACGGGGACAGGGGTTGCTTGGCTACACCTTC.

The V gene is TRBV1, the J gene TRBJ2-3; the table calls TRBD2, which could not be checked here. TRBV1 is listed as a pseudogene. This CDR3 spans 17 amino acids. CDR3 DNA: TGCACCAGCAGCCAAGATTACCCTAGCGGGAGTCGAGATACGCAGTATTTT. It is translated as CTSSQDYPSGSRDTQYF.

This sequence joins TRBV28 and TRBJ2-1, with 8 bases lining up with TRBD1. Germline V gene sequence: CDR1 MDHEN, CDR2 SYDVKM. Losses at the gene ends were 7 bases for V and 0 bases for J; bases not matched to a gene: 11. This CDR3 has 17 residues. In nucleotides, the CDR3 is TGTGCCAGCACCGACAGGGGCCCTTCTAGCTCCTACAATGAGCAGTTCTTC. Encoded protein: CASTDRGPSSSYNEQFF. Supplemented by reference TRBV28 and TRBJ2-1, the full variable domain reads DVKVTQSSRYLVKRTGEKVFLECVQDMDHENMFWYRQDPGLGLRLIYFSYDVKMKEKGDIPEGYSVSREKKERFSLILESASTNQTSMYLCASTDRGPSSSYNEQFFGPGTRLTVL.

The chain carries TRBV9 and TRBJ1-3, with 10 bases identical to TRBD1. V shed 3 bases, J shed 0 bases, and the junction held 6 bases outside the gene matches. The V gene's germline CDR1 is SGDLS and CDR2 YYNGEE. This CDR3 has 17 amino acids. CDR3: CASSEGQGRPSGNTIYF. Written as DNA, the CDR3 is TGTGCCAGCAGCGAGGGACAGGGGAGGCCCTCTGGAAACACCATATATTTT. Full variable domain (remainder filled in from reference TRBV9 and TRBJ1-3): DSGVTQTPKHLITATGQRVTLRCSPRSGDLSVYWYQQSLDQGLQFLIQYYNGEERAKGNILERFSAQQFPDLHSELNLSSLELGDSALYFCASSEGQGRPSGNTIYFGEGSWLTVV.

V and J are TRBV6-6 and TRBJ1-2; D is perhaps TRBD1 (5 bases). CDR1 is MNHNY, CDR2 SVGAGI, per germline (reference sequence). CDR3 size: 13 residues. V lost 2 bases to trimming and J lost 7 bases, with 11 bases between them. The CDR3 protein is CASSYGSGGGYTF. Here the CDR3 DNA reads TGTGCCAGCAGTTACGGATCCGGGGGTGGCTACACCTTC.